The 30 T cell receptor beta chains given below trace back to one sample, sequenced in a study of T cell responses to AZD1222 COVID-19 vaccine. Here immunoSEQ multiplex PCR was the method, and the copy in TCRdb shows in-frame clones only, minus some. The table lists approximately 130,000 clones, 80% to 95% of them singletons, with 0.8% to 1.1% in the top ten. This specimen was peripheral blood, taken on day 0 of AZD1222 vaccination. Source of these receptors: an adult in good health.

The chain combines TRBV28 with TRBJ2-3; possibly TRBD2 for D (6 bases). Trimming left V 8 bases short and J 2 bases short, with 8 bases between. The germline V gene encodes CDR1 MDHEN and CDR2 SYDVKM. The CDR3 length is 12 residues. The CDR3 nucleotides are TGTGCCAGCGCGGGGCCCACAGATACGCAGTATTTT. It codes for CASAGPTDTQYF.

As to this clone: An end of the junction differs from the germline gene, which may be a read error. The chain is built from TRBV9 and TRBJ1-3; D gene ambiguous. The CDR3 spans 12 residues. The V gene's germline CDR1 is SGDLS and CDR2 YYNGEE. The CDR3 region has the DNA TGTGCCAGCAGCGTAGCTGGAGACACCATATATTTT. The encoded protein is CASSVAGDTIYF.

The chain links TRBV7-3 to TRBJ2-3; maybe TRBD1 (6 bases). The ends were cut back, 5 bases at V and 6 bases at J, with 15 bases in the middle. Germline lookup yields CDR1 SGHTA and CDR2 FQGTGA. The CDR3 totals 14 residues. The CDR3 protein is CASSGTGFTDTQYF. For the CDR3, the DNA is TGTGCCAGCAGCGGCACAGGGTTCACCGATACGCAGTATTTT.

In its sample, this clone was seen once. The J gene is TRBJ2-7, the V gene TRBV21-1; the table names TRBD1, a call not compared with the DNA. TRBV21-1 is listed as a pseudogene. The CDR3 has 17 amino acids. The CDR3: CASSNGGQGASTYEQYF. As DNA, the CDR3 is TGTGCCAGCAGCAATGGGGGACAGGGGGCAAGCACCTACGAGCAGTACTTC.

The chain joins TRBV20-1 to TRBJ2-2, with unresolved D. The CDR3 contains 13 residues. CDR1 and CDR2 from the germline V gene are DFQATT and SNEGSKA (reference sequence). V lost 3 bases to trimming and J lost 1 base, with 6 bases between them. CDR3 in amino acids: CSASLGNTGELFF. The DNA for the CDR3 is TGCAGTGCTAGTCTAGGGAACACCGGGGAGCTGTTTTTT.

The chain employs TRBV27 and TRBJ1-2; 10 bases map to TRBD1. The CDR3 is 14 residues long. Germline lookup yields CDR1 MNHEY and CDR2 SMNVEV (reference sequence). J was trimmed by 4 bases and V by 6 bases; bases with no gene match: 5. CDR3 sequence: CASRTGGQGYGYTF. CDR3 bases: TGTGCCAGCAGGACAGGGGGCCAGGGCTATGGCTACACCTTC.

This clone has only one observation. The J gene is TRBJ2-1, the V gene TRBV7-3; 7 bases are a match to TRBD2. Germline V gene lookup returns CDR1 SGHTA and CDR2 FQGTGA. The CDR3 loop spans 14 amino acids. V trimming: 5 bases; J trimming: 8 bases; junction bases outside the gene matches: 9. In DNA, the CDR3 is TGTGCCAGCAGCCCGTCAGGCGGGAGCGATGAGCAGTTCTTC. It is translated as CASSPSGGSDEQFF.

This rearrangement joins TRBV11-2 to TRBJ2-1; D remains ambiguous. Germline CDR1 and CDR2: SGHAT and FQNNGV. V was shortened by 6 bases and J by 0 bases, with 9 bases between the two germline ends. The CDR3 totals 14 residues. CDR3 in amino acids: CASSFAGSYNEQFF. CDR3 DNA: TGTGCCAGCAGTTTCGCTGGCTCCTACAATGAGCAGTTCTTC.

This rearrangement joins TRBV6-1 to TRBJ2-5, with 7 positions matching TRBD1. CDR1 and CDR2 from the germline V gene are MNHNS and SASEGT. The CDR3 contains 15 residues. V gave up 1 base and J gave up 2 bases; unmatched junction bases: 4. Here the CDR3 reads CASSEVLTGQETQYF. CDR3 coding DNA: TGTGCCAGCAGTGAAGTTTTGACAGGGCAAGAGACCCAGTACTTC.

The J gene is TRBJ2-5, the V gene TRBV7-3, with 10 bases fitting TRBD2. The trim removed 5 bases at V and 4 bases at J, leaving 4 bases unmatched. The CDR3 is 14 amino acids. Germline loops: CDR1 SGHTA, CDR2 FQGTGA. As DNA, the CDR3 is TGTGCCAGCAGCCAGCTAGCGGGAGCAGAGACCCAGTACTTC. This codes for CASSQLAGAETQYF.

This sequence joins TRBV5-4 and TRBJ2-3; D call uncertain. V was shortened by 0 bases and J by 0 bases, with 8 bases between the two germline ends. The CDR3 runs to 15 residues. The germline V gene encodes CDR1 SGHNT and CDR2 YYREEE (reference sequence). In DNA, the CDR3 is TGTGCCAGCAGCTTGGATAGCTACAGCACAGATACGCAGTATTTT. Encoded protein: CASSLDSYSTDTQYF. Looking up the rest from reference TRBV5-4 and TRBJ2-3 gives the full variable domain: ETGVTQSPTHLIKTRGQQVTLRCSSQSGHNTVSWYQQALGQGPQFIFQYYREEENGRGNFPPRFSGLQFPNYSSELNVNALELDDSALYLCASSLDSYSTDTQYFGPGTRLTVL.

The count of this clone is one. This chain uses TRBV27 with TRBJ2-5; D could derive from TRBD1 or TRBD2 (5 bases each). Germline assignment: CDR1 MNHEY and CDR2 SMNVEV (reference sequence). With 1 base removed from V and 1 base from J, the gap between germline ends came to 19 bases. CDR3 size: 18 residues. The CDR3 sequence is CASSLYGAGVFPQETQYF. The CDR3 DNA sequence: TGTGCCAGCAGTTTATATGGGGCCGGGGTCTTCCCCCAAGAGACCCAGTACTTC.

The chain links TRBV11-3 to TRBJ2-1; D call uncertain. The CDR3 runs 15 residues. V lost 1 base and J lost 4, with 11 bases in between. In germline, CDR1 is SGHNT, CDR2 YENEEA. The CDR3 bases are TGTGCCAGCAGCTTAGGACGCGTAGGTTACAATGAGCAGTTCTTC. Its protein product is CASSLGRVGYNEQFF.

Written as DNA, the CDR3 is TGTGCCAGCAGTGAGGGACTAGCGGGAACCGGGGAGCTGTTTTTT. Translating gives CASSEGLAGTGELFF. The J gene is TRBJ2-2, the V gene TRBV25-1, with 13 positions matching TRBD2. Germline assignment: CDR1 MGHDK and CDR2 SYGVNS. V shed 3 bases, J shed 5 bases, and the junction held 0 bases outside the gene matches. The CDR3 sequence is 15 residues long.

The rearrangement joins TRBV3-1 (or the pseudogene TRBV3-2) to TRBJ2-1; TRBD2 matches at 8 bases. The germline CDR1 and CDR2 sequences are LGHDT and YNNKEL (reference sequence). The length of the CDR3 is 12 residues. The V gene end was trimmed by 4 bases and the J gene end by 12 bases; junction bases not matched to a gene: 5. The chain's CDR3 is CASSRQTSAQFF. The CDR3 nucleotides read TGTGCCAGCAGCCGACAGACTAGCGCGCAGTTCTTC.

The CDR3 nucleotides are TGCGCCAGCAGCCAAGCGGAGGGGACAGATACGCAGTATTTT. Protein sequence: CASSQAEGTDTQYF. J is TRBJ2-3 and V is TRBV4-1; weak D call: TRBD2 (6 bases). Trimming shortened V by 1 base and J by 3 bases, and 8 bases separated the two germline ends. Germline values: CDR1 MGHRA, CDR2 YSYEKL. This CDR3 comprises 14 residues.

The chain carries TRBV19 and TRBJ2-1, with D unclear. The V end was cut by 3 bases, the J end by 8 bases, with 8 bases between. CDR1 LNHDA and CDR2 SQIVND come from the germline V gene (reference sequence). The CDR3 runs to 12 residues. In DNA form, the CDR3 reads TGTGCCAGTAGTATTCTGGGCGATGAGCAGTTCTTC. Its protein is CASSILGDEQFF.

The chain carries TRBV7-2 and TRBJ2-7; D gene ambiguous. Trimming left V 0 bases short and J 3 bases short, with 15 bases between. Looked up from germline, CDR1 is SGHTA and CDR2 is FQGNSA. The CDR3 spans 16 residues. This chain's CDR3 is CASSLALSGSYYEQYF. In nucleotides, the CDR3 is TGTGCCAGCAGCTTAGCGCTTTCCGGATCATACTACGAGCAGTACTTC.

The CDR3 here is CASSFALGAYEQYF. CDR3 in DNA: TGTGCCAGCAGTTTTGCCCTCGGGGCCTACGAGCAGTACTTC. The chain recombines TRBV28 with TRBJ2-7; the D gene is possibly TRBD2 (5 bases). The CDR3 runs 14 residues. The V end lost 3 bases, the J end lost 2 bases, and 11 bases lay between the germline ends. Germline V lookup: CDR1 MDHEN, CDR2 SYDVKM.

This chain uses TRBV29-1 with TRBJ2-2; TRBD1 might be the D (6 bases). The CDR3 covers 14 residues. V lost 3 bases and J lost 7, with 15 bases in between. Per the germline V gene, CDR1 is SQVTM and CDR2 is ANQGSEA. The CDR3 sequence: CSVDSRGDGGELFF. The CDR3 DNA reads TGCAGCGTTGACAGCAGGGGCGACGGCGGGGAGCTGTTTTTT.

J is TRBJ2-1 and V is TRBV6-5; 11 bases align to TRBD2. V was pared by 6 bases and J by 5 bases, with 3 bases of the junction left unmatched. This CDR3 has 14 amino acids. Germline V CDR1 and CDR2: MNHEY, SVGAGI. The CDR3 region has the DNA TGTGCCAGCAGCACTAGCGGGAGAAACAATGAGCAGTTCTTC. This sequence encodes CASSTSGRNNEQFF.

This sequence joins TRBV6-5 and TRBJ2-1, with D uncertain. V gave up 4 bases and J gave up 7 bases, with 8 bases separating them. Germline loops: CDR1 MNHEY, CDR2 SVGAGI. The CDR3 totals 12 residues. The CDR3 protein is CASSSVSNEQFF. The CDR3 coding sequence is TGTGCCAGCAGTTCGGTCAGTAATGAGCAGTTCTTC.

This clone was detected once. In DNA form, the CDR3 reads TGTGCCTGTAAACCTCTAACGGGAGTATTTAAGGGTTCGTACAATGAGCAGTTCTTC. Translation: CACKPLTGVFKGSYNEQFF. This chain links TRBV30 with TRBJ2-1; maybe TRBD2 (6 bases). V lost 6 bases and J lost 4, with 31 bases in between. CDR3 length: 19 amino acids. The germline V gene has CDR1 GTSNPN and CDR2 SVGIG (reference sequence).

This clone has just one count. The CDR3 region has the DNA TGTGCCAGCAGCTTAGGACTAGCGGGAGCCACTGGTGAGCAGTTCTTC. It codes for CASSLGLAGATGEQFF. The rearrangement uses TRBV5-4 and TRBJ2-1, with 13 bases identical to TRBD2. The CDR3 extends over 16 amino acids. CDR1 and CDR2 from the germline V gene are SGHNT and YYREEE (reference sequence). V was clipped by 2 bases and J by 9 bases; unmatched bases: 8.

This clone was seen a handful of times. The chain joins TRBV9 to TRBJ2-7; TRBD2 matches at 7 bases. Germline trimming cut 4 bases from V and 4 bases from J; bases unmatched to any gene: 14. This CDR3 is 16 amino acids long. The germline CDR1 and CDR2 sequences are SGDLS and YYNGEE. CDR3 residues: CASSPQASGGKYEQYF. The CDR3 DNA reads TGTGCCAGCAGCCCCCAGGCTAGCGGAGGGAAATACGAGCAGTACTTC.

The chain has TRBV7-9 and TRBJ1-3; D unclear. Germline CDR1 is SEHNR and CDR2 is FQNEAQ (reference sequence). This CDR3 region has 12 residues. V was shortened by 5 bases and J by 4 bases, with 6 bases between the two germline ends. In DNA form, the CDR3 reads TGTGCCAGCAGCCTTACCGGAAACACCATATATTTT. As protein: CASSLTGNTIYF.

This chain links TRBV19 with TRBJ2-7, with D possibly matching TRBD1 (6 bases). Germline V lookup: CDR1 LNHDA, CDR2 SQIVND (reference sequence). V lost 0 bases and J lost 3, with 36 bases in between. The CDR3 runs to 23 residues. The CDR3 sequence is CASSIDFVGALPLLWFVVYEQYF. As DNA, the CDR3 is TGTGCCAGTAGTATAGATTTTGTGGGGGCTCTTCCCCTTCTATGGTTTGTTGTCTACGAGCAGTACTTC.

The V call is TRBV19, the J call TRBJ1-6; the match to TRBD1 covers 8 bases. Trimming removed 7 bases from V and 7 bases from J; junction bases left unmatched: 6. The length of the CDR3 is 14 residues. CDR1 is LNHDA and CDR2 is SQIVND in the germline V gene (reference sequence). The DNA of the CDR3 is TGTGCCAGTACTCGGACAGGGTGGAATTCACCCCTCCACTTT. The encoded protein is CASTRTGWNSPLHF.

CDR3 bases: TGTGCCAGCAGCCCGGGGACGTTGGCTTTCTTT. Translating it yields CASSPGTLAFF. The J gene is TRBJ1-1, the V gene TRBV7-9, with a weak D call TRBD1 (5 bases). Germline CDR1 and CDR2: SEHNR and FQNEAQ (reference sequence). V was clipped by 5 bases and J by 11 bases, with 12 bases between them. The CDR3 is 11 residues long.

The chain couples TRBV3-1 (or the pseudogene TRBV3-2) to TRBJ2-7; weak D call: TRBD1 (5 bases). V shed 0 bases and J shed 9 bases, with 9 bases lying between them. Germline CDR1 and CDR2: LGHDT and YNNKEL (reference sequence). The CDR3 covers 12 residues. This chain's CDR3 is CASSQEVGPQYF. The CDR3 DNA reads TGTGCCAGCAGCCAAGAGGTGGGGCCGCAGTACTTC.